This TCR beta chain is drawn from a study of T cell repertoires in cytomegalovirus infection. Study overall: Indications of both CMV infection and matching HLA type were provided by public TCR beta signatures.

In germline, CDR1 is ENHRY, CDR2 SYGVKD. The CDR3 is made up of 15 amino acids. Trimming cost V 2 bases and J 2 bases, with 10 bases left between them. This clonotype was seen a few times. Its specificity is not known. General study findings and limits: Frequencies of public TCR beta families were cumulated, and this identified carriers of CMV plus the relevant HLA.

MiXCR, applied by TCRdb to the reads, yields one record per CDR3 protein. In the table there are 680,000 or so distinct CDR3 sequences, around 30% of which are singletons. This chain connects TRBV10-3 to TRBJ1-5, with TRBD1 as a possible D gene (5 bases). This TCR came from a human donor in good health (CMV status not recorded). Some clones in this sample may be carry-over from other donors' samples. The specimen comprised cultured PBMCs, sampled from culture after CMV antigen stimulation. CDR3 sequence reads: CAISEGGWRNQPQHF. CDR3 sequence (DNA): TGTGCCATCAGTGAGGGGGGTTGGCGCAATCAGCCCCAGCATTTT.